This T cell receptor (beta chain) comes out of a study of spatial heterogeneity in lung cancer. TCR cDNA molecules each carried a unique molecular identifier. TCRdb passed the 5' RACE reads through MiXCR, listing each CDR3 protein once. The table shows over 90,000 distinct CDR3 sequences, with 7% to 9% occurring only once. Time point specified: sample taken at primary tumor resection. Sequencing was performed on whole RNA extracted from tumor and nontumor lung tissue, or from frozen PBMC, and the material was left unsorted. The 55 to 90 donors had untreated early-stage non-small cell lung cancer. The CDR3 length is 13 residues. The germline gives CDR1 LNHNV, CDR2 YYDKDF (reference sequence). The V end lost 5 bases, the J end lost 0 bases, and 4 bases lay between the germline ends.

This rearrangement joins TRBV15 to TRBJ2-2; D remains ambiguous. Material: PBMCs, obtained at surgery. The sequence came from a male donor with early-stage non-small cell lung cancer. CDR3 in amino acids: CATSEANTGELFF. The CDR3 nucleotides read TGTGCCACCAGCGAGGCGAACACCGGGGAGCTGTTTTTT.